This paragraph covers one T cell receptor (beta chain) sequence. At one end, the junction sequence differs from germline, possibly due to a read error. The sample comes from a study of glioma-infiltrating T cells. The iRepertoire nested amplicon-rescue multiplex PCR amplified TCR alpha and beta CDR3s from RNA. From the multiplex PCR reads, TCRdb called clonotypes with MiXCR, one entry per CDR3 protein. The sample has about 410,000 distinct CDR3 sequences, more than 35% seen once. Germline CDR1 is LNHDA and CDR2 is SQIVND (reference sequence). CDR3 length: 15 amino acids. This receptor was obtained from a human donor with low-grade glioma or glioblastoma, undergoing nonglioma brain surgery, or in good health (not recorded which). The sequencing sample was made of glioma tissue, nonneoplastic brain tissue, or PBMCs (not recorded which). The rearrangement joins TRBV19 to TRBJ1-5; 7 bases align to TRBD1. The CDR3 protein is CASQIWGTANHPQHF. CDR3 sequence (DNA): TGTGCCAGCCAGATCTGGGGGACAGCCAATCATCCCCAGCATTTT.